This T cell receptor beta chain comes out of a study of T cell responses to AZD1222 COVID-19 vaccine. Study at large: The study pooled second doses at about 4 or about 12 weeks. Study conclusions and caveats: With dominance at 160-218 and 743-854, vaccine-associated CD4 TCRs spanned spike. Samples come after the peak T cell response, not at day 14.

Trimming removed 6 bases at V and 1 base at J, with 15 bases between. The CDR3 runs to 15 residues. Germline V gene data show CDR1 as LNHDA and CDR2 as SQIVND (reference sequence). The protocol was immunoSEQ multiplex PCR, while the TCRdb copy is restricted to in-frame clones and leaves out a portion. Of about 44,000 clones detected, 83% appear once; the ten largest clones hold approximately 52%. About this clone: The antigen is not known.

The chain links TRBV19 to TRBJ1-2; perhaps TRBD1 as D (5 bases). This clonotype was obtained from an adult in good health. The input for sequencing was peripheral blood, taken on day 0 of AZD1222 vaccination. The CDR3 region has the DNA TGTGCCAGTAGCCTACGGGACGGATATAACTATGGCTACACCTTC. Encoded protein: CASSLRDGYNYGYTF.